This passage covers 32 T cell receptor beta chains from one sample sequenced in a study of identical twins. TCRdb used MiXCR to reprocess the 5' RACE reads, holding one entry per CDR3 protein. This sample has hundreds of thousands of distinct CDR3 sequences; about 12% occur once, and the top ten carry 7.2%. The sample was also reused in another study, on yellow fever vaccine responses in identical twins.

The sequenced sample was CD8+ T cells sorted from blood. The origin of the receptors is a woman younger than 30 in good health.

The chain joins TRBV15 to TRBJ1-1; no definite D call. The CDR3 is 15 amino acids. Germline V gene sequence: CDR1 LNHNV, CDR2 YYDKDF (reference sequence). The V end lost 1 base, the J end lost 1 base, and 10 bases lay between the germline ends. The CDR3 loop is CATSRVTGQNTEAFF. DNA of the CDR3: TGTGCCACCAGCAGAGTCACTGGGCAGAACACTGAAGCTTTCTTT.

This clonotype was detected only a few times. The DNA of the CDR3 is TGTGCCAGCAGCTTACCCTGGCTGAGCAATCAGCCCCAGCATTTT. Its protein product is CASSLPWLSNQPQHF. The J gene is TRBJ1-5, the V gene TRBV13; D is unclear. The CDR3 is 15 residues long. Per the germline V gene, CDR1 is PRHDT and CDR2 is FYEKMQ (reference sequence). Trimming took off 2 bases at V and 1 base at J, with 9 bases between the two ends.

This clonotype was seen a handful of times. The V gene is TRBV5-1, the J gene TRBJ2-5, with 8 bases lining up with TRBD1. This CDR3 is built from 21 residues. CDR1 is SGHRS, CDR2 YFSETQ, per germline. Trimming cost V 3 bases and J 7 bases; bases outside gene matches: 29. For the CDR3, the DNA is TGCGCCAGCAGCTACAACGTCGACAGGGGATATAATAGCGCCCCAACGGCGACCCAGTACTTC. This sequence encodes CASSYNVDRGYNSAPTATQYF.

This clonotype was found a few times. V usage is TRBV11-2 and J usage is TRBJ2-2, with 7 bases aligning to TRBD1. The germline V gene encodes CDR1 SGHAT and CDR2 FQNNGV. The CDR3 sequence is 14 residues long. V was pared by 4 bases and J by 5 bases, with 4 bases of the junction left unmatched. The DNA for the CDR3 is TGTGCCAGCAGCTACAGGGGTGGGACCGGGGAGCTGTTTTTT. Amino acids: CASSYRGGTGELFF.

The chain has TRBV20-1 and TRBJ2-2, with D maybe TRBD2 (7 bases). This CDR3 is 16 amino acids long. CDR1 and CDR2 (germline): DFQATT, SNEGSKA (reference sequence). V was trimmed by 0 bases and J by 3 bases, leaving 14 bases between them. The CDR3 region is CSARDIREGDTGELFF. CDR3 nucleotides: TGCAGTGCTAGAGATATTAGGGAGGGGGACACCGGGGAGCTGTTTTTT.

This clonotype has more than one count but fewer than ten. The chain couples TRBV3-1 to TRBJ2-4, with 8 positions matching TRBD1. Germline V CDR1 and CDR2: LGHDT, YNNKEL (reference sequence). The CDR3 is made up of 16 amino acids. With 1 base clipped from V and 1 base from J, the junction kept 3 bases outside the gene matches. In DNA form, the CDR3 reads TGTGCCAGCAGCCAAGGGACAGGGACGGCCAAAAACATTCAGTACTTC. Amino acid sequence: CASSQGTGTAKNIQYF.

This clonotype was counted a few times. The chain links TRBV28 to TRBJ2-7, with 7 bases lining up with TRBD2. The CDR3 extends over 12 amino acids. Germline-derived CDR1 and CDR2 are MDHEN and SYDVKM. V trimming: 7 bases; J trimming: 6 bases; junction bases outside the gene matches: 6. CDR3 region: CASTQGGGEQYF. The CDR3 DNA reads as TGTGCCAGCACGCAGGGCGGGGGCGAGCAGTACTTC.

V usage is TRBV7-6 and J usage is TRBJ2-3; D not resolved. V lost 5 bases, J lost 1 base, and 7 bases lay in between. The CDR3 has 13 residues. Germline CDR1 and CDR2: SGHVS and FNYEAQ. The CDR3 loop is CASSTRGTDTQYF. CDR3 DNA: TGTGCCAGCAGCACACGGGGCACAGATACGCAGTATTTT.

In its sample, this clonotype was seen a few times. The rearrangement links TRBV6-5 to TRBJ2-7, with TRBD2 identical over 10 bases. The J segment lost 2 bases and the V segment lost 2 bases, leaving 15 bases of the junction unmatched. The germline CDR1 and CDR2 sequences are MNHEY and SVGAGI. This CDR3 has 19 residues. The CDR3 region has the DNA TGTGCCAGCAGTTACGGAGTGCCTAGGGGACTAGCGCCTCCCTACGAGCAGTACTTC. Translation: CASSYGVPRGLAPPYEQYF.

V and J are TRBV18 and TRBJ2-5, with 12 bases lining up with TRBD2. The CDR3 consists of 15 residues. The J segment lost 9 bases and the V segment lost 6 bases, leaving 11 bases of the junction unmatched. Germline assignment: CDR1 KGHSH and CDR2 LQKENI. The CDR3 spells CASSLRTSGTSAQYF. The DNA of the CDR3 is TGTGCCAGCTCCCTTCGGACTAGCGGGACCTCGGCCCAGTACTTC.

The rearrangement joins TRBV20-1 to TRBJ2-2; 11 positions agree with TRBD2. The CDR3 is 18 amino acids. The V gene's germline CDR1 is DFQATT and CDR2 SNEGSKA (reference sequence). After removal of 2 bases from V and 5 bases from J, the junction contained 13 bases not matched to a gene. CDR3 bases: TGCAGTGCTAGACGACTCACTAGCGGGAGTGAGGAAACCGGGGAGCTGTTTTTT. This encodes CSARRLTSGSEETGELFF.

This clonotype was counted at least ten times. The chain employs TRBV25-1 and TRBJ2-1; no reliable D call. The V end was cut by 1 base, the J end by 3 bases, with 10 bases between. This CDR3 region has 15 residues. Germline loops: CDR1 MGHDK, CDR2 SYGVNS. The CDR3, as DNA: TGTGCCAGCAGTGAATTTTTCGTGGGCTACAATGAGCAGTTCTTC. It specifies CASSEFFVGYNEQFF.

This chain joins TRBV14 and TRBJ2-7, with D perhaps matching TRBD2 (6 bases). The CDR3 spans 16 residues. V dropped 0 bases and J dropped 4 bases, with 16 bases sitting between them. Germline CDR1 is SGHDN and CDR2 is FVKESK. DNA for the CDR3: TGTGCCAGCAGCCAAGAGGTTGGAGGGAGGAGGTACGAGCAGTACTTC. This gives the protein CASSQEVGGRRYEQYF.

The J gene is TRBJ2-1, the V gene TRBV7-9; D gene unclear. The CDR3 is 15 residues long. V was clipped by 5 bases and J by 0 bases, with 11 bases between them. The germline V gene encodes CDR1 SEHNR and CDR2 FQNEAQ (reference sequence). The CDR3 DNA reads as TGTGCCAGCAGCATTGGTGGATCCTCCTACAATGAGCAGTTCTTC. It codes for CASSIGGSSYNEQFF.

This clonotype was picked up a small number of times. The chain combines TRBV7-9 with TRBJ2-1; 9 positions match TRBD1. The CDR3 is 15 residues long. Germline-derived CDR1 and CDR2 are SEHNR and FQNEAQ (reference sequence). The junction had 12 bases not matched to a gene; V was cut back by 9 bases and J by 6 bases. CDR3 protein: CASPSPGTGFNEQFF. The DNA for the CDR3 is TGTGCCAGTCCATCCCCCGGGACAGGGTTCAATGAGCAGTTCTTC.

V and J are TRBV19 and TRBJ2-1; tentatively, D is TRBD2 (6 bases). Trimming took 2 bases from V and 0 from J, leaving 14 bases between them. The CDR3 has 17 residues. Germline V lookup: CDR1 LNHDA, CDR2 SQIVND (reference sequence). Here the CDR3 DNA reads TGTGCCAGTAGTATAATTACTCGGGGGAGCTCCTACAATGAGCAGTTCTTC. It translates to CASSIITRGSSYNEQFF.

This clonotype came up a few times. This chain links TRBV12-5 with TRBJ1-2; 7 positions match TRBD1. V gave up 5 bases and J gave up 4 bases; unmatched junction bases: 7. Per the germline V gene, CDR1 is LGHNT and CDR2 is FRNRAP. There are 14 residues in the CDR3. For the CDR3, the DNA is TGTGCTAGTGGTCCAGCAGGGGACAGCTATGGCTACACCTTC. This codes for CASGPAGDSYGYTF.

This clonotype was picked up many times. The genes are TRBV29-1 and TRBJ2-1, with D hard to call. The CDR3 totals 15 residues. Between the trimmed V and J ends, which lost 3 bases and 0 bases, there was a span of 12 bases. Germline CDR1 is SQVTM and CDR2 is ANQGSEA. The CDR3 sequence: CSVEGWLISYNEQFF. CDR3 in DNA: TGCAGCGTTGAGGGATGGTTGATCTCCTACAATGAGCAGTTCTTC.

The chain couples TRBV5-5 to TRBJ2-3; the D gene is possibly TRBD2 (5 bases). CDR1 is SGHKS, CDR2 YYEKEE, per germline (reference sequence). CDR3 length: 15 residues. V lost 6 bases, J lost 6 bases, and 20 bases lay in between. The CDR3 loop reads CASKHGETLRDTQYF. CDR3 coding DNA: TGTGCCAGCAAGCATGGGGAGACGCTTAGGGATACGCAGTATTTT.

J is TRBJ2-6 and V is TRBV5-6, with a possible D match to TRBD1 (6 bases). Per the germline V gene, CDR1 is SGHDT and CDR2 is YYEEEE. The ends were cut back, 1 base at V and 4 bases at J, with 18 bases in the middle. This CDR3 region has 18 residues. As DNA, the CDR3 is TGTGCCAGCAGCTTGTTTGAACAGGGTACTGCCGGGGCCAACGTCCTGACTTTC. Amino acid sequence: CASSLFEQGTAGANVLTF. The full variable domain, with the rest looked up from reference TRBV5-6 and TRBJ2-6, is DAGVTQSPTHLIKTRGQQVTLRCSPKSGHDTVSWYQQALGQGPQFIFQYYEEEERQRGNFPDRFSGHQFPNYSSELNVNALLLGDSALYLCASSLFEQGTAGANVLTFGAGSRLTVL.

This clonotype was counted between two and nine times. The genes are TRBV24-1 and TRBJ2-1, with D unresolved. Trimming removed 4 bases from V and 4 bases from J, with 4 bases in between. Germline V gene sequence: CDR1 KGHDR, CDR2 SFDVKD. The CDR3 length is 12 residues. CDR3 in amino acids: CATSDPYNEQFF. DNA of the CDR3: TGTGCCACCAGTGACCCGTACAATGAGCAGTTCTTC.

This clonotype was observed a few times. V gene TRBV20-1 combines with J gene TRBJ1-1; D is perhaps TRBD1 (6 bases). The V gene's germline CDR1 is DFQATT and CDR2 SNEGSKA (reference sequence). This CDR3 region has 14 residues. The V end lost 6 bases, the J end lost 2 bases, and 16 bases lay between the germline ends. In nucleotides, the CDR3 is TGCAGTGCCTACCGGGACACGGGAAACACTGAAGCTTTCTTT. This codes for CSAYRDTGNTEAFF.

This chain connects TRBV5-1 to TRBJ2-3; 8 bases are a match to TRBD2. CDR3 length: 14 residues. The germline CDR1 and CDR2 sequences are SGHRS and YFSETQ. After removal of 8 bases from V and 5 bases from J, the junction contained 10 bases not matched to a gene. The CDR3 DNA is TGCGCCAGTTGTGAAGCGGGAGATGGAGATACGCAGTATTTT. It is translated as CASCEAGDGDTQYF.

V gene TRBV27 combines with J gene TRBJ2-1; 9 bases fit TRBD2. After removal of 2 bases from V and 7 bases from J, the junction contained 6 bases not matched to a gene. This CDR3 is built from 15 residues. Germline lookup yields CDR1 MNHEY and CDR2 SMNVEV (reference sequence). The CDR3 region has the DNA TGTGCCAGCAGTTTAGCGGGAGGGATGAGGAATGAGCAGTTCTTC. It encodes CASSLAGGMRNEQFF.

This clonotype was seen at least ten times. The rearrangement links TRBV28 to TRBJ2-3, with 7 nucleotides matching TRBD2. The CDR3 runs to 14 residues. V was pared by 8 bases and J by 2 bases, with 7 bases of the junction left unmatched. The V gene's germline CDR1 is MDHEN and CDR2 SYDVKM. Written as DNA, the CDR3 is TGTGCCAGCCTAACGGGAGGCGTCACAGATACGCAGTATTTT. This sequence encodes CASLTGGVTDTQYF.

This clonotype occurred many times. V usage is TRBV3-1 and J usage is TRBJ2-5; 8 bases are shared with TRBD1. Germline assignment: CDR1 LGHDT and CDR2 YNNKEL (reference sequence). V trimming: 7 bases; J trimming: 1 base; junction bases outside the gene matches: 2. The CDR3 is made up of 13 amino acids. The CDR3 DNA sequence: TGTGCCAGCACACAGGGGGGCCAAGAGACCCAGTACTTC. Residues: CASTQGGQETQYF.

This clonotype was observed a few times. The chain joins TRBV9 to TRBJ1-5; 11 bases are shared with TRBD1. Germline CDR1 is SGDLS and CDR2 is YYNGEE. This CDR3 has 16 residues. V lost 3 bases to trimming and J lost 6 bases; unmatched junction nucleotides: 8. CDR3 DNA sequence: TGTGCCAGCAGCGAGGGGACAGGGGGTGTGCTTCAGCCCCAGCATTTT. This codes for CASSEGTGGVLQPQHF.

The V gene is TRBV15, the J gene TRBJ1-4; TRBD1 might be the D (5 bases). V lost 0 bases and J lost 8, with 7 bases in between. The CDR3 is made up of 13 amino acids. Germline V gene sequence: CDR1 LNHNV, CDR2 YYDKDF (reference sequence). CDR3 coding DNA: TGTGCCACCAGCAGAGATGGGGGAGAAAAACTGTTTTTT. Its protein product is CATSRDGGEKLFF.

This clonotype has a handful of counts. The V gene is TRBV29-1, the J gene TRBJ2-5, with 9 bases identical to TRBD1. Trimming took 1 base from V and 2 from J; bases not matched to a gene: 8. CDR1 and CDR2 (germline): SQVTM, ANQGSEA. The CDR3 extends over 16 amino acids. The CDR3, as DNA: TGCAGCGTTGAAGCCCCCCCCGGGACAGGGCAAGAGACCCAGTACTTC. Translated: CSVEAPPGTGQETQYF.

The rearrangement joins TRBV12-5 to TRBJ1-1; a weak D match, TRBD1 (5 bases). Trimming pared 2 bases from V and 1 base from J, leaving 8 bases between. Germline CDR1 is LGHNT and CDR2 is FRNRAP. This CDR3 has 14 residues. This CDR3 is CASGLFRENTEAFF. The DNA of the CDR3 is TGTGCTAGTGGTTTGTTCAGGGAGAACACTGAAGCTTTCTTT.

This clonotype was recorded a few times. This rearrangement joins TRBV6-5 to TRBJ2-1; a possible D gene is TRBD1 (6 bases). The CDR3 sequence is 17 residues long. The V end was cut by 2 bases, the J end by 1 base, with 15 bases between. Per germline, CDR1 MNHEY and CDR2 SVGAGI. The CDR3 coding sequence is TGTGCCAGCAGTTACCAACAGGGACCTTTTTCCTACAATGAGCAGTTCTTC. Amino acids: CASSYQQGPFSYNEQFF.

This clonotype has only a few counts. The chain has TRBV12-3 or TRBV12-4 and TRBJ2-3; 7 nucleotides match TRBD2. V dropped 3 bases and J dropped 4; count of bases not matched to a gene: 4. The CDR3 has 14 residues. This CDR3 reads CASSFGGGADTQYF. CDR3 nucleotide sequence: TGTGCCAGCAGTTTTGGGGGGGGAGCAGATACGCAGTATTTT.